The clone carrying this T cell receptor beta chain was found a few times. Its cognate antigen is unknown. Germline V lookup: CDR1 DFQATT, CDR2 SNEGSKA (reference sequence). V gave up 0 bases and J gave up 4 bases, with 10 bases separating them. This CDR3 is built from 14 residues. This entry is derived from a study of response to subunit inactivated influenza vaccine. General study results and limits: Seasonal influenza vaccination, on each occasion, was suggested by the authors to recruit few new T cells.

TCRdb re-called the RT-PCR reads through MiXCR, storing one row per CDR3 protein. The profile shows over 650,000 distinct CDR3 sequences, around 20% of them singletons. This sequence was found in a man aged 45-65 years who received an inactivated influenza vaccine. V gene TRBV20-1 combines with J gene TRBJ1-3, with D uncertain. The material sequenced was PBMCs from blood, taken less than 6 days after vaccination. As DNA, the CDR3 is TGCAGTGCTAGAGATTGGAGAGAAGGAAACACCATATATTTT. This encodes CSARDWREGNTIYF.